What follows are 22 T cell receptor beta chains derived from one specimen sequenced in a study of blood T cell repertoires in COVID-19. Sequenced by immunoSEQ multiplex PCR; TCRdb stores in-frame clones only, minus some. Found here are approximately 300,000 clones, about nine tenths of them singletons; the top ten hold roughly 5.2%. Specimen: PBMCs or T cells enriched from blood (not recorded which). These receptors originate from a man aged 60 to 75 who had recovered from COVID-19.

J is TRBJ1-1 and V is TRBV5-4; D not resolved. This CDR3 has 15 residues. Germline values: CDR1 SGHNT, CDR2 YYREEE (reference sequence). V gave up 3 bases and J gave up 6 bases, with 18 bases separating them. The CDR3 coding sequence is TGTGCCAGCAGCTATCCGACCCTCCTCGGGGCTGAAGCTTTCTTT. The encoded protein is CASSYPTLLGAEAFF. The variable domain in full, completed from reference TRBV5-4 and TRBJ1-1, reads ETGVTQSPTHLIKTRGQQVTLRCSSQSGHNTVSWYQQALGQGPQFIFQYYREEENGRGNFPPRFSGLQFPNYSSELNVNALELDDSALYLCASSYPTLLGAEAFFGQGTRLTVV.

V gene TRBV29-1 combines with J gene TRBJ2-7; 7 bases are shared with TRBD2. CDR1 is SQVTM and CDR2 is ANQGSEA in the germline V gene. V lost 3 bases and J lost 4; bases outside the gene matches: 6. CDR3 size: 13 residues. The CDR3 DNA sequence: TGCAGCGTTGATGGACTAGTGCCTTACGAGCAGTACTTC. Translation: CSVDGLVPYEQYF.

The V gene is TRBV19, the J gene TRBJ2-3, with TRBD1 identical over 7 bases. The CDR3 loop spans 13 amino acids. Germline values: CDR1 LNHDA, CDR2 SQIVND (reference sequence). The V gene end was trimmed by 6 bases and the J gene end by 4 bases; junction bases not matched to a gene: 4. CDR3 sequence reads: CASSMTGPDTQYF. The CDR3 DNA follows: TGTGCCAGTAGCATGACAGGGCCAGATACGCAGTATTTT.

The CDR3 bases are TGTGCCAGCAGACGAGCCCGAACTAGCGCCAACACCGGGGAGCTGTTTTTT. It translates to CASRRARTSANTGELFF. The rearrangement joins TRBV6-6 to TRBJ2-2; TRBD2 matches at 7 bases. The germline gives CDR1 MNHNY, CDR2 SVGAGI (reference sequence). V lost 6 bases and J lost 2; bases outside the gene matches: 12. The CDR3 extends over 17 amino acids.

This clone was observed once. The chain combines TRBV5-1 with TRBJ2-3; 7 positions match TRBD2. The germline gives CDR1 SGHRS, CDR2 YFSETQ. V was pared by 3 bases and J by 0 bases, with 10 bases of the junction left unmatched. The CDR3 is made up of 17 amino acids. CDR3 sequence reads: CASSSPTSVLSTDTQYF. The CDR3, as DNA: TGCGCCAGCAGCTCGCCTACTAGCGTCCTTAGCACAGATACGCAGTATTTT. The whole variable domain, remainder taken from reference TRBV5-1 and TRBJ2-3, is KAGVTQTPRYLIKTRGQQVTLSCSPISGHRSVSWYQQTPGQGLQFLFEYFSETQRNKGNFPGRFSGRQFSNSRSEMNVSTLELGDSALYLCASSSPTSVLSTDTQYFGPGTRLTVL.

V and J are TRBV5-1 and TRBJ1-1, with a tentative D call TRBD1 (6 bases). Germline lookup yields CDR1 SGHRS and CDR2 YFSETQ. Deletions cut 1 base from V and 12 bases from J, with 16 bases between. This CDR3 has 13 amino acids. CDR3 coding DNA: TGCGCCAGCAGCTTGCCCGGCAGTGGGGGCACTTTCTTT. This encodes CASSLPGSGGTFF.

The chain is built from TRBV5-1 and TRBJ1-4; D is uncertain. CDR1 is SGHRS, CDR2 YFSETQ, per germline. V was cut by 0 bases and J by 7 bases, with 7 bases left in between. The CDR3 covers 13 residues. CDR3: CASSLAPGEKLFF. The DNA for the CDR3 is TGCGCCAGCAGCTTGGCGCCAGGTGAAAAACTGTTTTTT.

The chain recombines TRBV5-1 with TRBJ2-5, with 9 bases matching TRBD1. The CDR3 totals 16 residues. In germline, CDR1 is SGHRS, CDR2 YFSETQ. Trimming took 0 bases from V and 4 from J; bases not matched to a gene: 7. The CDR3 here is CASSLDRGQGVETQYF. CDR3 DNA: TGCGCCAGCAGCTTGGATAGGGGACAGGGAGTAGAGACCCAGTACTTC.

This rearrangement joins TRBV28 to TRBJ1-5; D may be TRBD1 (5 bases). V was clipped by 6 bases and J by 7 bases, with 16 bases between them. Germline V gives CDR1 MDHEN, CDR2 SYDVKM. The CDR3 loop spans 14 amino acids. The CDR3 DNA is TGTGCCAGCAGGGAGGGGTTTCTAAGGCAGCCCCAGCATTTT. Its protein is CASREGFLRQPQHF.

The gene calls are TRBV5-5 and TRBJ2-7; 7 positions match TRBD2. The CDR3 has 13 residues. V shed 7 bases, J shed 6 bases, and the junction held 10 bases outside the gene matches. CDR1 is SGHKS and CDR2 is YYEKEE in the germline V gene (reference sequence). The CDR3 DNA is TGTGCCAGCGGACGGGAGGCCCCAGGCGAGCAGTACTTC. Encoded protein: CASGREAPGEQYF.

The chain carries TRBV24-1 and TRBJ2-6; 9 positions match TRBD1. CDR3 length: 18 residues. The germline V gene encodes CDR1 KGHDR and CDR2 SFDVKD. J gave up 0 bases and V 2 bases, and 4 bases lay outside the gene matches. The CDR3 is CATSDWTGVPSGANVLTF. CDR3 sequence (DNA): TGTGCCACCAGTGATTGGACAGGGGTTCCCTCTGGGGCCAACGTCCTGACTTTC.

A single count supports this clone. The chain employs TRBV14 and TRBJ2-1, with TRBD1 matching 10 bases. This CDR3 has 14 amino acids. Trimming took 8 bases from V and 4 from J; bases not matched to a gene: 5. Germline V gene sequence: CDR1 SGHDN, CDR2 FVKESK. The CDR3, as DNA: TGTGCCAGCTGGGGACAGGGGACGTACAATGAGCAGTTCTTC. It yields the protein CASWGQGTYNEQFF.

The rearrangement links TRBV19 to TRBJ1-2; tentative D call: TRBD1 (6 bases). The germline CDR1 and CDR2 sequences are LNHDA and SQIVND (reference sequence). V shed 6 bases and J shed 7 bases, with 15 bases lying between them. The CDR3 extends over 13 amino acids. The CDR3 loop is CASRSQGISGYTF. The CDR3 DNA reads as TGTGCCAGTAGGTCTCAGGGGATAAGTGGCTACACCTTC.

This chain uses TRBV5-6 with TRBJ1-5; 12 nucleotides match TRBD1. The CDR3 has 15 residues. CDR1 is SGHDT, CDR2 YYEEEE, per germline. Trimming cost V 4 bases and J 6 bases; bases outside gene matches: 5. CDR3 sequence: CASSLGTGGGQPQHF. CDR3 sequence (DNA): TGTGCCAGCAGCCTAGGGACAGGGGGCGGTCAGCCCCAGCATTTT.

The chain has TRBV18 and TRBJ2-2; 9 nucleotides match TRBD1. V shed 2 bases and J 6 bases; nucleotides not matched to a gene: 7. The germline V gene encodes CDR1 KGHSH and CDR2 LQKENI. The CDR3 is made up of 16 amino acids. The CDR3 DNA follows: TGTGCCAGCTCACCATTCCGGGACAGGGCGGCCGGGGAGCTGTTTTTT. Its protein product is CASSPFRDRAAGELFF.

The chain links TRBV12-5 to TRBJ2-1; possible D gene TRBD1, 5 bases. The V end lost 3 bases, the J end lost 1 base, and 7 bases lay between the germline ends. Germline V lookup: CDR1 LGHNT, CDR2 FRNRAP. This CDR3 contains 14 residues. The CDR3 DNA is TGTGCTAGTGGTTTAGCAGGGTCCTACAATGAGCAGTTCTTC. It translates to CASGLAGSYNEQFF.

V usage is TRBV5-1 and J usage is TRBJ2-4, with 9 bases lining up with TRBD1. The V gene end was trimmed by 0 bases and the J gene end by 1 base; junction bases not matched to a gene: 2. Germline values: CDR1 SGHRS, CDR2 YFSETQ. The CDR3 covers 16 residues. The chain's CDR3 is CASSLGDREAKNIQYF. The CDR3 DNA follows: TGCGCCAGCAGCTTGGGGGACAGGGAGGCCAAAAACATTCAGTACTTC.

This chain connects TRBV7-2 to TRBJ1-2; D is unclear. This CDR3 spans 12 amino acids. CDR1 and CDR2 (germline): SGHTA, FQGNSA. Trimming left V 3 bases short and J 4 bases short, with 6 bases between. The chain's CDR3 is CASSFSSYGYTF. The CDR3 region has the DNA TGTGCCAGCAGCTTCTCTAGCTATGGCTACACCTTC.

V is TRBV18 and J is TRBJ2-2, with 8 bases fitting TRBD1. Unmatched junction bases numbered 8, after V lost 0 bases and J lost 2 bases. Germline lookup yields CDR1 KGHSH and CDR2 LQKENI. The CDR3 is 18 amino acids. CDR3 sequence: CASSPPGQGAINTGELFF. For the CDR3, the DNA is TGTGCCAGCTCACCACCCGGCCAGGGGGCTATTAACACCGGGGAGCTGTTTTTT.

The V gene is TRBV3-1 (or the pseudogene TRBV3-2), the J gene TRBJ2-7, with TRBD2 identical over 8 bases. This CDR3 region has 16 residues. After removal of 0 bases from V and 1 base from J, the junction contained 5 bases not matched to a gene. The germline V gene encodes CDR1 LGHDT and CDR2 YNNKEL (reference sequence). The CDR3 spells CASSQDPAGGSYEQYF. CDR3 DNA: TGTGCCAGCAGCCAAGATCCGGCGGGAGGTTCCTACGAGCAGTACTTC.

The chain combines TRBV3-1 (or the pseudogene TRBV3-2) with TRBJ2-1, with 14 bases aligning to TRBD2. With 5 bases clipped from V and 7 bases from J, the junction kept 7 bases outside the gene matches. The CDR3 covers 16 residues. Germline CDR1 and CDR2: LGHDT and YNNKEL (reference sequence). The CDR3 region has the DNA TGTGCCAGCAGCACTCGACTAGCGGGAGGGCCGAATGAGCAGTTCTTC. Its protein is CASSTRLAGGPNEQFF.

The V and J genes are TRBV29-1 and TRBJ2-7; D might be TRBD2 (7 bases). This CDR3 has 13 residues. V was shortened by 6 bases and J by 0 bases, with 12 bases between the two germline ends. Germline assignment: CDR1 SQVTM and CDR2 ANQGSEA. CDR3 protein: CSVTGTTSYEQYF. CDR3 in DNA: TGCAGCGTAACAGGGACTACCTCCTACGAGCAGTACTTC.